The sequence of this TCR beta chain was determined in a study of a mutant IDH1 vaccine in newly diagnosed glioma. Study-level information: Vaccines were begun 4-6 weeks after radiotherapy alone, or with temozolomide cycles. Prior therapy was radiotherapy, temozolomide, or both; most received both.

This CDR3 has 13 amino acids. CDR1 and CDR2 (germline): SGHRS, YFSETQ. Deletions cut 0 bases from V and 6 bases from J, with 10 bases between. Described time point: week 47, end of study. Doses consisted of 300 ug of mutant IDH1 20-mer peptide each, paired with topical imiquimod. A remark on this clone: Its antigen is not identified.

Generated by immunoSEQ multiplex PCR, the TCRdb table keeps only in-frame clones and is missing some. Among 40,000 to 50,000 clones listed, approximately 86% were seen once. This receptor was taken from a man aged 18 to 29 with glioma. Some clones in this sample may be carry-over from other donors' samples. Sequenced material: PBMCs, taken from a glioma patient whose treatment included an IDH1 peptide vaccine. This chain uses TRBV5-1 with TRBJ2-7, with D tentatively TRBD2 (5 bases). In DNA, the CDR3 is TGCGCCAGCAGCTTGGACCTGGCGGGCGAGCAGTACTTC. It encodes CASSLDLAGEQYF.